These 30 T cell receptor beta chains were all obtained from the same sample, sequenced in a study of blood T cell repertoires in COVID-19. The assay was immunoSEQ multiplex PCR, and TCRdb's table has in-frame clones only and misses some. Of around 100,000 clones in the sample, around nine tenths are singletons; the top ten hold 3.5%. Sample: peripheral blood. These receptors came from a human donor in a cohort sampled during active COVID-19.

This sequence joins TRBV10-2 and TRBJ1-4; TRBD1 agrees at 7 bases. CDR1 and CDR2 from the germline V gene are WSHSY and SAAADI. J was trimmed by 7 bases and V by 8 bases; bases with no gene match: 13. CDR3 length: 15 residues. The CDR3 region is CASLPRAGGSEKLFF. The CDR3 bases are TGCGCCAGCCTTCCTCGGGCAGGGGGTAGTGAAAAACTGTTTTTT.

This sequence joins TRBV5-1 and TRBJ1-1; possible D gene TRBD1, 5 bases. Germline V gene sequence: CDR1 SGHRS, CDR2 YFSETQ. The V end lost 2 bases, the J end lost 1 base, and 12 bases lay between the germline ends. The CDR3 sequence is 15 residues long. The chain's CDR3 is CASSLRGNRNTEAFF. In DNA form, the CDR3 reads TGCGCCAGCAGCTTAAGGGGCAATCGGAACACTGAAGCTTTCTTT.

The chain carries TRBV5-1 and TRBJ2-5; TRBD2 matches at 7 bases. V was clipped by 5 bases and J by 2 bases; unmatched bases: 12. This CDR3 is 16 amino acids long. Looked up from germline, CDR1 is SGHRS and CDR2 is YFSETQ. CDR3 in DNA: TGCGCCAGCAGTCGTGGAGCTAGCGGTCAACAAGAGACCCAGTACTTC. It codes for CASSRGASGQQETQYF.

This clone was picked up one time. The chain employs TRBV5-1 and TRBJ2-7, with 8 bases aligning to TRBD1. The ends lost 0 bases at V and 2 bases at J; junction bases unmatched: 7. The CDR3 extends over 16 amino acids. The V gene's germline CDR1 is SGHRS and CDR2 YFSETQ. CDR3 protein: CASSLVWDRSTYEQYF. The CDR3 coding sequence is TGCGCCAGCAGCTTGGTTTGGGACAGGTCAACCTACGAGCAGTACTTC.

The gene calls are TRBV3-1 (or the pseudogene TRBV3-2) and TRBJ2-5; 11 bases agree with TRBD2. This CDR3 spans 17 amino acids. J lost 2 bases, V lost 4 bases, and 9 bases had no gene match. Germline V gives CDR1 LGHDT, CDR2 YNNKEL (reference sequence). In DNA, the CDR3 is TGTGCCAGCAGCCTCTCAGGGGTAGCGGGAGGGCAAGAGACCCAGTACTTC. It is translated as CASSLSGVAGGQETQYF.

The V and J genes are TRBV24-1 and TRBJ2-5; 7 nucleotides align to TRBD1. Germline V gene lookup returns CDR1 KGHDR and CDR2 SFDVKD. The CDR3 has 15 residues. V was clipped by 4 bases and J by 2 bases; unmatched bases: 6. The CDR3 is CATSDPRQGQETQYF. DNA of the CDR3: TGTGCCACCAGTGACCCACGACAGGGACAAGAGACCCAGTACTTC.

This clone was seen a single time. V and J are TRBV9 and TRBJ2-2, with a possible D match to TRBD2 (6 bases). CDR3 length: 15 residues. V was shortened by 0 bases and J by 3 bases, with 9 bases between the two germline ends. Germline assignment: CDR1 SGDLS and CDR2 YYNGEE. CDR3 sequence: CASSVATSHTGELFF. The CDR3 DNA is TGTGCCAGCAGCGTAGCCACTAGCCACACCGGGGAGCTGTTTTTT.

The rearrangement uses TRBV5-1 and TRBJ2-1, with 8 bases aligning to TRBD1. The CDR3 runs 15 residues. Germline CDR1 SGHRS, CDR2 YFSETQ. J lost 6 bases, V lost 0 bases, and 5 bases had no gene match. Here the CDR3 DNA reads TGCGCCAGCAGCTTGGCCGGACAGGGTGGCAATGAGCAGTTCTTC. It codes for CASSLAGQGGNEQFF.

CDR3 protein: CASSSLSDRATEAFF. CDR3 bases: TGTGCCAGCAGTTCCCTCTCGGACAGGGCCACTGAAGCTTTCTTT. The chain couples TRBV6-2 or TRBV6-3 to TRBJ1-1, with 8 bases lining up with TRBD1. From germline, CDR1 is MNHEY and CDR2 SVGEGT. The CDR3 totals 15 residues. J gave up 4 bases and V 4 bases, and 8 bases lay outside the gene matches.

The CDR3 DNA is TGTGCCAGCAGCTTGGACGGGACAGGGATCTACGAGCAGTACTTC. It is translated as CASSLDGTGIYEQYF. The rearrangement uses TRBV5-4 and TRBJ2-7; 9 positions match TRBD1. V gave up 0 bases and J gave up 3 bases; unmatched junction bases: 4. The CDR3 covers 15 residues. The germline gives CDR1 SGHNT, CDR2 YYREEE (reference sequence).

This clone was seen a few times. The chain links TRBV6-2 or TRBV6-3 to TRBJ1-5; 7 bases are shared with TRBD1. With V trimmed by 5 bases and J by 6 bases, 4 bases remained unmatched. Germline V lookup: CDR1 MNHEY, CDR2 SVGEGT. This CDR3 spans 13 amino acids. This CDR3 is CASSRQGLQPQHF. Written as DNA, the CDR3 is TGTGCCAGCAGTCGACAGGGACTTCAGCCCCAGCATTTT.

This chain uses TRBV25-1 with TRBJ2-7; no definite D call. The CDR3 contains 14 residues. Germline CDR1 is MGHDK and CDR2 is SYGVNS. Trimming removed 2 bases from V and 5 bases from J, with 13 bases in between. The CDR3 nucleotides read TGTGCCAGCAGTGAAGGGCGAATCGTCCACGAGCAGTACTTC. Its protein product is CASSEGRIVHEQYF.

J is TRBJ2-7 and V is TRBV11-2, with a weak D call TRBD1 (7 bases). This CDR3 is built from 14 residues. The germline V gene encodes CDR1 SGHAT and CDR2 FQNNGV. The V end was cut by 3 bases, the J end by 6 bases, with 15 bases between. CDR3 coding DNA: TGTGCCAGCAGCTTGGGCAGGGGGGCCTTCGAGCAGTACTTC. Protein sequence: CASSLGRGAFEQYF.

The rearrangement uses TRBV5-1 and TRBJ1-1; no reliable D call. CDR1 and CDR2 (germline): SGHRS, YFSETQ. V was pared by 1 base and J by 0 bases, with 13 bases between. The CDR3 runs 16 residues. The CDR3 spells CASSLSSPVLNTEAFF. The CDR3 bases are TGCGCCAGCAGCTTGTCGTCCCCGGTCCTGAACACTGAAGCTTTCTTT.

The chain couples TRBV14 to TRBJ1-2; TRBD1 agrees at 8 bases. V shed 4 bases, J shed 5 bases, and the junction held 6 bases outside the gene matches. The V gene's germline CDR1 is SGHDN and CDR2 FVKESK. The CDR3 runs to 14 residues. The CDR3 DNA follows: TGTGCCAGCAGCCCCGGACAGGGCGGGTATGGCTACACCTTC. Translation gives CASSPGQGGYGYTF.

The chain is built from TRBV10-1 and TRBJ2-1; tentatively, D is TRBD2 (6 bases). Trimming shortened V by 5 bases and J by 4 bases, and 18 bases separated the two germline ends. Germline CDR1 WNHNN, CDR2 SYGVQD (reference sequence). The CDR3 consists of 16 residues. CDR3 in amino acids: CASSRGAAGSYNEQFF. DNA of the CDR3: TGCGCCAGCAGTAGGGGTGCAGCGGGCTCTTACAATGAGCAGTTCTTC.

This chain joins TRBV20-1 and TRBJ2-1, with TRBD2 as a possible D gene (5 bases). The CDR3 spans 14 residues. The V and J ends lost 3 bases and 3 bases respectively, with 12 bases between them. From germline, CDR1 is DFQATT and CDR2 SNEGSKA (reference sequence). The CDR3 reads CSASVAGDYNEQFF. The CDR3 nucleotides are TGCAGTGCTAGTGTGGCCGGGGACTACAATGAGCAGTTCTTC.

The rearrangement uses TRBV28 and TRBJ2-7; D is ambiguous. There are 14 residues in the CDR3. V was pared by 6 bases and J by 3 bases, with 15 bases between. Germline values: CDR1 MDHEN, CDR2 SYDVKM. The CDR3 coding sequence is TGTGCCAGCAGGTTACCCTATCGCCACTACGAGCAGTACTTC. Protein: CASRLPYRHYEQYF. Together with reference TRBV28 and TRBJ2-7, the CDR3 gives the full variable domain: DVKVTQSSRYLVKRTGEKVFLECVQDMDHENMFWYRQDPGLGLRLIYFSYDVKMKEKGDIPEGYSVSREKKERFSLILESASTNQTSMYLCASRLPYRHYEQYFGPGTRLTVT.

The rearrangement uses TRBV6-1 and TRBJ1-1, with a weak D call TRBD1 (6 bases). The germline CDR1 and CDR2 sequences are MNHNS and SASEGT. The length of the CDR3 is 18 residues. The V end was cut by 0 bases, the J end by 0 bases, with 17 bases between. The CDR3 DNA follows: TGTGCCAGCAGTGAAGCTCGGCAGGGGCTTTTCATGAACACTGAAGCTTTCTTT. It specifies CASSEARQGLFMNTEAFF.

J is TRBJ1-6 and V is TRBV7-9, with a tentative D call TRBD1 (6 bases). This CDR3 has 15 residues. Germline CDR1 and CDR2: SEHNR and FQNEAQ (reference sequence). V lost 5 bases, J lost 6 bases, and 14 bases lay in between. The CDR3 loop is CASSPRGTFNSPLHF. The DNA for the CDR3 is TGTGCCAGCAGCCCCCGAGGGACATTTAATTCACCCCTCCACTTT.

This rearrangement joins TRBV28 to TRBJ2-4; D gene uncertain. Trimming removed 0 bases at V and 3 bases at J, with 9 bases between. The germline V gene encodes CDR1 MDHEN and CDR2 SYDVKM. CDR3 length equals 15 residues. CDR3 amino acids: CASSLWSGDKNIQYF. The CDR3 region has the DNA TGTGCCAGCAGTTTATGGTCAGGTGACAAAAACATTCAGTACTTC.

This CDR3 is CASMDRGSSPLHF. The CDR3 DNA sequence: TGTGCCAGCATGGACAGGGGTAGTTCACCCCTCCACTTT. The V gene is TRBV19, the J gene TRBJ1-6, with 9 bases lining up with TRBD1. Losses at the gene ends were 9 bases for V and 9 bases for J; bases not matched to a gene: 6. There are 13 residues in the CDR3. Germline V gene sequence: CDR1 LNHDA, CDR2 SQIVND (reference sequence).

CDR3 nucleotides: TGTGCCAGCAGTCGGACTAGCGGGCTTTATGCCGGGGAGCTGTTTTTT. Translated, it gives CASSRTSGLYAGELFF. The chain uses TRBV7-3 and TRBJ2-2, with TRBD2 identical over 11 bases. Germline V gene data show CDR1 as SGHTA and CDR2 as FQGTGA. V shed 6 bases, J shed 6 bases, and the junction held 9 bases outside the gene matches. CDR3 size: 16 residues.

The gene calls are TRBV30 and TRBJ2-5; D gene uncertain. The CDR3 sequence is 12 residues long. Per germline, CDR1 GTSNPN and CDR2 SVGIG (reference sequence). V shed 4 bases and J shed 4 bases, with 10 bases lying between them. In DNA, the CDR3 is TGTGCCTGGAACTTTGTCCGAGAGACCCAGTACTTC. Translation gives CAWNFVRETQYF.

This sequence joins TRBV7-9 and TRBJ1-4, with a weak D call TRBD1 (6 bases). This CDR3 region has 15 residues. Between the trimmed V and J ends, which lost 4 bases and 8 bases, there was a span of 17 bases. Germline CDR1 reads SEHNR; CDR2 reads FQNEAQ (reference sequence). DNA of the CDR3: TGTGCCAGCAGCTCAATTCCGGGCCAGGGGGAAAAACTGTTTTTT. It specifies CASSSIPGQGEKLFF.

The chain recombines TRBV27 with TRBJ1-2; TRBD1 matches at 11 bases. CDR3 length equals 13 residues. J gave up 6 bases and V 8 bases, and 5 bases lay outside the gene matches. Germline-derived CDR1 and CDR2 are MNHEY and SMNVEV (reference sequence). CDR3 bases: TGTGCCAGCGGTGGACAGGGGGCACATGGCTACACCTTC. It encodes CASGGQGAHGYTF.

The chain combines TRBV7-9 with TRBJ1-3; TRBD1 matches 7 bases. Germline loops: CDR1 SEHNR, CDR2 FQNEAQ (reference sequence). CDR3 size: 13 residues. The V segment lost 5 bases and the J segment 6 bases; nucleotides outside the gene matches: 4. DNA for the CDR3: TGTGCCAGCAGCCTGACAGGGTTAAACACCATATATTTT. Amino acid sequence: CASSLTGLNTIYF.

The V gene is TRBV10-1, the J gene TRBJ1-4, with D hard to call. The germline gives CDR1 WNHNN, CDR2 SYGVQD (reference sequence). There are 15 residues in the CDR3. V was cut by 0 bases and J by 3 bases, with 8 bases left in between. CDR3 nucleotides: TGCGCCAGCAGTGAGTCGTCTCGGGCTAATGAAAAACTGTTTTTT. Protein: CASSESSRANEKLFF.

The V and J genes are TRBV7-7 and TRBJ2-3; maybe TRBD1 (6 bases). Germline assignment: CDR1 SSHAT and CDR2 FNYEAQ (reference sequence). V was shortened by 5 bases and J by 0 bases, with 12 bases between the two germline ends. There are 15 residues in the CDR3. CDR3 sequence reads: CASSPQGLSTDTQYF. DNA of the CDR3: TGTGCCAGCAGCCCTCAGGGGCTTAGCACAGATACGCAGTATTTT.

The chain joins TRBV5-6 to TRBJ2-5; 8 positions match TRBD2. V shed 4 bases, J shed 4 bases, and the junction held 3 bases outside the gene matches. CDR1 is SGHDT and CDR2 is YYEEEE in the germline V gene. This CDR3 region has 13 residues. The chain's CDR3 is CASSTTSGETQYF. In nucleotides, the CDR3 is TGTGCCAGCAGCACCACTAGCGGAGAGACCCAGTACTTC.